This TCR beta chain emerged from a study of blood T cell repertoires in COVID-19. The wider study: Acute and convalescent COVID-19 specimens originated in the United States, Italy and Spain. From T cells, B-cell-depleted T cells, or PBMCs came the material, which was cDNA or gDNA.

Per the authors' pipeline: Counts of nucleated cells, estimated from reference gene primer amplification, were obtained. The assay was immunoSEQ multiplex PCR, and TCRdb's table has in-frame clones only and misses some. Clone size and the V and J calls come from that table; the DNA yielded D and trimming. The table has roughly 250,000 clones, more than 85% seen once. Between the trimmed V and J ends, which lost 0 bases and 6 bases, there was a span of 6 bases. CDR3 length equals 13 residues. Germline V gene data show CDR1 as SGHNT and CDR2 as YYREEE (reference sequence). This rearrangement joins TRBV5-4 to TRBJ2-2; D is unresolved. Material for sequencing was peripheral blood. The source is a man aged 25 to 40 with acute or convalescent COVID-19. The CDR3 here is CASSLGSSGELFF. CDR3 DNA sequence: TGTGCCAGCAGCTTGGGTAGTTCCGGGGAGCTGTTTTTT. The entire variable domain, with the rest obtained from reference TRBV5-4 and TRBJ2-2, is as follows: ETGVTQSPTHLIKTRGQQVTLRCSSQSGHNTVSWYQQALGQGPQFIFQYYREEENGRGNFPPRFSGLQFPNYSSELNVNALELDDSALYLCASSLGSSGELFFGEGSRLTVL.